What follows describes a single T cell receptor beta chain. The target antigen is unknown. The data originate from a study of PD-L1 blockade in urothelial cancer. Looking at the study overall: Males with bladder-origin urothelial cancer constituted about nine tenths of the roughly 30 patients. Blood was analyzed 3 weeks (second dose) and 6 weeks after treatment start. Findings of the study overall: Better survival was predicted by below-median pretreatment blood TCR clonality. Blood clones associated with the tumor expanded more at 3 weeks in durable-benefit patients.

The CDR3 sequence is 11 residues long. Sequencing was performed with immunoSEQ multiplex PCR; in TCRdb, only in-frame clones are kept and a portion is missing. The sample includes tens of thousands of clones, 90% of them seen just once. Sequenced material: PBMCs, taken around atezolizumab (anti-PD-L1) treatment. The TCR comes from a man aged 60 to 69 with urothelial cancer. The rearrangement joins TRBV21-1 to TRBJ2-7; the table calls TRBD1, which could not be checked here. TRBV21-1 is a documented pseudogene. The CDR3 bases are TGTGCCAGCAGCACTTCGACAGGGGAGGTGGTC. Its translation: CASSTSTGEVV.